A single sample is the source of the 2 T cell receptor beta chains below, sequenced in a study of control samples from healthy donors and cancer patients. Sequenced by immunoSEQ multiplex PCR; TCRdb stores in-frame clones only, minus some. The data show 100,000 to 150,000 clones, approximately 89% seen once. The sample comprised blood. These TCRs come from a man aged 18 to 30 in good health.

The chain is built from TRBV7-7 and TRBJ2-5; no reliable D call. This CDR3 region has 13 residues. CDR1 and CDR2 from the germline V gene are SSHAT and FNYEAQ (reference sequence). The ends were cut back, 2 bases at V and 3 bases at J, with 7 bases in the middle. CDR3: CASSLSGKETQYF. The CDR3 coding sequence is TGTGCCAGCAGCTTATCTGGGAAAGAGACCCAGTACTTC. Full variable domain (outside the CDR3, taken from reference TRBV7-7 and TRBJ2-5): GAGVSQSPRYKVTKRGQDVTLRCDPISSHATLYWYQQALGQGPEFLTYFNYEAQPDKSGLPSDRFSAERPEGSISTLTIQRTEQRDSAMYRCASSLSGKETQYFGPGTRLLVL.

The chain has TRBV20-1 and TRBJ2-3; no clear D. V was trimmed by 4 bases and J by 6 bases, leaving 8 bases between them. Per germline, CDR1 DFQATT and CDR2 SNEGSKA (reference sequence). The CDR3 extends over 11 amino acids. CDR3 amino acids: CSAILGDTQYF. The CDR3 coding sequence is TGCAGTGCTATTCTAGGGGATACGCAGTATTTT.